The rows below give T cell receptor beta chains drawn from one sample of a study of post-analysis software for immune sequencing data. TCRdb passed the PCR reads through MiXCR, listing each CDR3 protein once. The sample includes roughly 870,000 distinct CDR3 sequences, around 50% of them seen just once. Sequenced input: blood. These receptors originate from a girl aged 10-17 years with multiple sclerosis. Both conserved end residues are part of each CDR3. D genes are given only for firm matches. Expanded clones get a size class; other rows say once, few or many, or leave the size out.

size,J,V,length,D,CDR3,DNA
NA,TRBJ2-7,TRBV10-3,14,NA,CAISESRDSNEQYF,TGTGCCATCAGTGAGAGCAGGGATTCCAACGAGCAGTACTTC
NA,TRBJ2-1,TRBV29-1,15,TRBD1,CSVGQTGGSYNEQFF,TGCAGCGTTGGACAGACAGGGGGCTCCTACAATGAGCAGTTCTTC
once,TRBJ1-1,TRBV29-1,14,NA,CSVSGHQLNTEAFF,TGCAGCGTTAGCGGACACCAGCTGAACACTGAAGCTTTCTTT
NA,TRBJ2-7,TRBV10-3,14,TRBD1,CAISQPGTGVEQYF,TGTGCCATCAGCCAGCCCGGGACAGGGGTTGAGCAGTACTTC
NA,TRBJ2-1,TRBV29-1,13,NA,CSVVGGSGDEQFF,TGCAGCGTTGTGGGGGGCTCCGGAGATGAGCAGTTCTTC
NA,TRBJ1-4,TRBV12-3/TRBV12-4,12,NA,CASSLPNTKLFF,TGTGCCAGCAGTTTACCGAACACAAAACTGTTTTTT
NA,TRBJ1-6,TRBV9,12,NA,CASSVNNSPLHF,TGTGCCAGCAGCGTGAATAATTCACCCCTCCACTTT
NA,TRBJ2-4,TRBV9,14,NA,CASSPPLAKNIRYF,TGTGCCAGCAGCCCCCCTCTTGCCAAAAACATTCGGTACTTC
many,TRBJ2-7,TRBV5-6,13,NA,CASSLSAAYEQYF,TGTGCCAGCAGCTTGTCGGCAGCGTACGAGCAGTACTTC
NA,TRBJ2-4,TRBV29-1,21,TRBD1,CSVDPFSRDRGHLLAKNIQYF,TGCAGCGTGGATCCTTTTTCCCGGGACAGGGGCCACTTACTAGCCAAAAACATTCAGTACTTC
NA,TRBJ2-1,TRBV20-1,12,NA,CSATEKYNEQFF,TGCAGTGCTACAGAAAAATACAATGAGCAGTTCTTC
NA,TRBJ2-5,TRBV20-1,13,NA,CSAIWGAAGTQYF,TGCAGTGCTATCTGGGGGGCAGCAGGGACCCAGTACTTC
NA,TRBJ2-5,TRBV7-3,15,TRBD1,CASSSSTGGRETQYF,TGTGCCAGCAGCTCATCGACAGGGGGCCGAGAGACCCAGTACTTC
NA,TRBJ1-2,TRBV18,13,NA,CASSPPSNYGYTF,TGTGCCAGCTCACCACCGTCTAACTATGGCTACACCTTC
NA,TRBJ1-2,TRBV2,13,NA,CARDGQRIRGYTF,TGTGCCAGGGATGGACAGAGGATACGGGGCTACACCTTC
NA,TRBJ2-1,TRBV12-3/TRBV12-4,16,TRBD2,CASSPSGRASVDEQFF,TGTGCCAGCAGCCCTAGCGGGAGGGCCTCCGTCGATGAGCAGTTCTTC
NA,TRBJ1-6,TRBV20-1,12,NA,CSAQPPTGPLHF,TGCAGTGCCCAACCCCCTACAGGGCCCCTCCACTTT
NA,TRBJ2-7,TRBV5-1,14,TRBD1,CASPVDRASYEQYF,TGCGCCAGCCCAGTCGACAGGGCGTCCTACGAGCAGTACTTC
NA,TRBJ1-4,TRBV20-1,13,NA,CSASYGAREKLFF,TGCAGTGCTAGTTATGGGGCCCGTGAAAAACTGTTTTTT
NA,TRBJ1-1,TRBV29-1,13,NA,CSVGGGMNTEAFF,TGCAGCGTTGGAGGAGGAATGAACACTGAAGCTTTCTTT
few,TRBJ2-3,TRBV7-3,15,TRBD1,CASSHGDRLTDTQYF,TGTGCCAGCAGCCACGGGGACAGACTCACAGATACGCAGTATTTT
NA,TRBJ1-2,TRBV5-1,13,NA,CASRPEYRDGYTF,TGCGCCAGCAGGCCTGAATACAGGGATGGCTACACCTTC
NA,TRBJ2-7,TRBV18,17,NA,CASSPGIGQGDPYEQYF,TGTGCCAGCTCACCAGGAATAGGTCAGGGCGACCCCTACGAGCAGTACTTC
NA,TRBJ2-1,TRBV6-5,14,TRBD2,CASSYLREGNEQFF,TGTGCCAGCAGTTACTTGCGGGAGGGCAATGAGCAGTTCTTC
once,TRBJ1-2,TRBV6-5,13,NA,CASSPRSQGGYTF,TGTGCCAGCAGTCCCCGGAGCCAAGGGGGCTACACCTTC
once,TRBJ2-3,TRBV29-1,13,NA,CSVEEAFTDTQYF,TGCAGCGTTGAAGAGGCTTTCACAGATACGCAGTATTTT
NA,TRBJ1-2,TRBV15,13,NA,CATSRDTDYGYTF,TGTGCCACCAGCAGAGACACGGACTATGGCTACACCTTC
NA,TRBJ2-7,TRBV6-6,11,NA,CASSYGVTQYF,TGTGCCAGCAGTTATGGGGTTACCCAGTACTTC
NA,TRBJ2-6,TRBV6-5,20,TRBD1,CASSYRLPGQGIAGANVLTF,TGTGCCAGCAGTTACAGACTCCCGGGACAGGGTATCGCTGGGGCCAACGTCCTGACTTTC
NA,TRBJ1-2,TRBV12-3/TRBV12-4,14,NA,CASSFTGPNYGYTF,TGTGCCAGCAGTTTTACGGGGCCCAACTATGGCTACACCTTC
NA,TRBJ2-5,TRBV5-1,13,NA,CASSFDRRETQYF,TGCGCCAGCAGCTTTGACAGGCGGGAGACCCAGTACTTC
NA,TRBJ1-1,TRBV6-2/TRBV6-3,16,NA,CASSPFGGKMNTEAFF,TGTGCCAGCAGCCCCTTCGGGGGTAAAATGAACACTGAAGCTTTCTTT
NA,TRBJ2-7,TRBV12-3/TRBV12-4,17,TRBD2,CASSNTGSRTGGSGQYF,TGTGCCAGCAGCAATACTGGGAGTCGTACGGGCGGGAGTGGGCAGTACTTC
once,TRBJ2-2,TRBV12-3/TRBV12-4,15,NA,CASSFSSFRTGELFF,TGTGCCAGCAGTTTCTCCAGCTTTCGCACCGGGGAGCTGTTTTTT
NA,TRBJ2-7,TRBV2,17,TRBD1,CASSERGRKTFSYEQYF,TGTGCCAGCAGTGAAAGGGGGCGAAAGACTTTTTCCTACGAGCAGTACTTC
few,TRBJ1-2,TRBV7-9,12,NA,CASTRPNTGYTF,TGTGCCAGCACCCGACCCAACACAGGCTACACCTTC
NA,TRBJ2-5,TRBV20-1,15,TRBD2,CSAAGLAGHQETQYF,TGCAGTGCTGCTGGACTAGCGGGACACCAAGAGACCCAGTACTTC
few,TRBJ2-1,TRBV2,15,NA,CASSTGTFNSNEQFF,TGTGCCAGCAGTACCGGGACTTTTAATAGCAATGAGCAGTTCTTC
few,TRBJ2-7,TRBV6-2/TRBV6-3,15,TRBD2,CASSGTSGGTYEQYF,TGTGCCAGCAGTGGGACTAGCGGGGGGACCTACGAGCAGTACTTC
NA,TRBJ2-1,TRBV20-1,16,NA,CSAREMGGASYNEQFF,TGCAGTGCTAGAGAAATGGGGGGGGCCTCCTACAATGAGCAGTTCTTC